What follows describes a single TCR beta chain. The antigen remains undetermined. In the naive CD8 group, cells lacked CD45RO and were positively selected for CCR7, so terminally differentiated effector memory CD45RA+ cells were left out. The sample originates from a study of shared clonotypes between healthy human individuals. General study findings and limits: Sampling covered nothing but blood. Tissue TCR repertoires likely differ from those found in blood.

This CDR3 has 14 residues. Looked up from germline, CDR1 is KGHSH and CDR2 is LQKENI. Original processing methods: Sequence data from immunoSEQ were junction-only and lacked quality scores; consequently, filtering differed. Some clones are missing from TCRdb's copy, which holds only in-frame ones; the method was immunoSEQ multiplex PCR. That table furnishes V, J and clone size, whereas the DNA furnished D and trimming. The data show roughly 2,000,000 clones, less than 95% seen once. The TCR comes from a man younger than 35 in good health. This chain uses TRBV18 with TRBJ2-5, with D perhaps being TRBD1 or TRBD2 (5 bases each). The J call is uncertain, as TRBJ2-7 better fits the DNA end. Sequenced: naive CD8+ T cells sorted from blood. This CDR3 reads CASSPRDGALEQYF. The CDR3 DNA follows: TGTGCCAGCTCACCTCGGGACGGGGCCCTCGAGCAGTACTTC.